A single sample gave rise to the 13 T cell receptor beta chains below, sequenced in a study of CD8 T cells in ankylosing spondylitis (dated by TCRdb to the late 2010s). On the study overall, not on this receptor specifically: Blood from ankylosing spondylitis patients appeared to be characterized by a TCR beta motif made up of about 8 highly homologous amino acid variants.

The library was built by means of 5' RACE. TCRdb shows the sequencer as Illumina HiSeq 2500. Starting from the raw public reads, TCRdb applied fastp trimming at Q25, assembled clones with MiXCR and retained in-frame beta chains. Each entry is one CDR3 protein sequence, shown with its most common DNA and genes. This sample has about 480,000 distinct CDR3 sequences in its table, and approximately 17% of those were observed once. The leading ten clones occupy about 0.94% of the sample. The antigens for these receptors are not known. The sequenced material came from blood, either unsorted or a sorted T cell fraction (not recorded which). Receptor source: a male donor with ankylosing spondylitis.

The chain has TRBV18 and TRBJ1-6; 8 nucleotides line up with TRBD1. Per germline, CDR1 KGHSH and CDR2 LQKENI. The junction had 9 bases not matched to a gene; V was cut back by 3 bases and J by 8 bases. The CDR3 extends over 16 amino acids. In DNA form, the CDR3 reads TGTGCCAGCTCACCCAGGACAGGGATGGGTGATTCACCCCTCCACTTT. Protein sequence: CASSPRTGMGDSPLHF. The whole variable domain, remainder taken from reference TRBV18 and TRBJ1-6, is NAGVMQNPRHLVRRRGQEARLRCSPMKGHSHVYWYRQLPEEGLKFMVYLQKENIIDESGMPKERFSAEFPKEGPSILRIQQVVRGDSAAYFCASSPRTGMGDSPLHFGNGTRLTVT.

In its sample, this clonotype was seen a few times. This chain connects TRBV29-1 to TRBJ2-3; D ambiguous. The CDR3 extends over 10 amino acids. Germline-derived CDR1 and CDR2 are SQVTM and ANQGSEA. Trimming left V 0 bases short and J 8 bases short, with 3 bases between. The chain's CDR3 is CSVEEGTQYF. The CDR3 DNA is TGCAGCGTTGAAGAGGGTACGCAGTATTTT.

The chain combines TRBV6-1 with TRBJ1-1; D is ambiguous. CDR1 and CDR2 (germline): MNHNS, SASEGT. The CDR3 has 13 amino acids. V was shortened by 8 bases and J by 1 base, with 11 bases between the two germline ends. This CDR3 is CASPRTENTEAFF. In DNA, the CDR3 is TGTGCCAGCCCCCGGACCGAGAACACTGAAGCTTTCTTT.

This clonotype was found many times. The chain couples TRBV20-1 to TRBJ1-4, with TRBD1 as a possible D gene (5 bases). Germline lookup yields CDR1 DFQATT and CDR2 SNEGSKA (reference sequence). V shed 5 bases and J shed 10 bases, with 17 bases lying between them. The CDR3 runs to 13 residues. The CDR3 reads CSASGTDVGKLFF. The CDR3 nucleotides read TGCAGTGCTTCCGGGACGGACGTCGGAAAACTGTTTTTT.

V usage is TRBV12-3 or TRBV12-4 and J usage is TRBJ1-1; D remains ambiguous. Trimming stripped 8 bases from V and 3 bases from J, with 13 bases between. The CDR3 covers 13 residues. CDR3 sequence (DNA): TGTGCCAGCGGCAATAGGGCGGACACTGAAGCTTTCTTT. Translation gives CASGNRADTEAFF.

This clonotype was recorded at least ten times. The chain carries TRBV2 and TRBJ1-2; TRBD1 matches at 9 bases. The V gene's germline CDR1 is SNHLY and CDR2 FYNNEI. V lost 5 bases and J lost 5; bases outside the gene matches: 6. This CDR3 is built from 14 residues. DNA of the CDR3: TGTGCCAGCAGTAATACCGGGACAGGGTATGGCTACACCTTC. Protein: CASSNTGTGYGYTF.

There are many counts of this clonotype. V gene TRBV29-1 combines with J gene TRBJ1-1, with 7 positions matching TRBD1. This CDR3 is built from 13 residues. Looked up from germline, CDR1 is SQVTM and CDR2 is ANQGSEA. The trim removed 4 bases at V and 1 base at J, leaving 3 bases unmatched. CDR3 in DNA: TGCAGCGTTGGACAGGGCAAGAACACTGAAGCTTTCTTT. Amino acid sequence: CSVGQGKNTEAFF. Full variable domain (rest looked up from reference TRBV29-1 and TRBJ1-1): SAVISQKPSRDICQRGTSLTIQCQVDSQVTMMFWYRQQPGQSLTLIATANQGSEATYESGFVIDKFPISRPNLTFSTLTVSNMSPEDSSIYLCSVGQGKNTEAFFGQGTRLTVV.

This chain connects TRBV20-1 to TRBJ1-2, with a tentative D call TRBD1 (5 bases). The CDR3 runs 13 residues. CDR1 and CDR2 from the germline V gene are DFQATT and SNEGSKA (reference sequence). Trimming removed 4 bases at V and 6 bases at J, with 15 bases between. The CDR3 reads CSATGTQKDGYTF. The CDR3 DNA follows: TGCAGTGCTACTGGGACTCAAAAGGATGGCTACACCTTC.

This clonotype was counted many times. The chain uses TRBV20-1 and TRBJ2-7, with TRBD2 matching 7 bases. CDR1 is DFQATT, CDR2 SNEGSKA, per germline (reference sequence). The CDR3 contains 14 residues. Trimming took 3 bases from V and 3 from J; bases not matched to a gene: 8. CDR3 amino acids: CSARPAGLFYEQYF. The CDR3 DNA reads as TGCAGTGCTAGGCCAGCGGGACTCTTCTACGAGCAGTACTTC.

The chain joins TRBV6-1 to TRBJ1-1; D is unresolved. Trimming took off 2 bases at V and 0 bases at J, with 10 bases between the two ends. CDR3 size: 15 residues. The germline CDR1 and CDR2 sequences are MNHNS and SASEGT. CDR3 sequence reads: CASSEHEGLNTEAFF. For the CDR3, the DNA is TGTGCCAGCAGTGAACATGAGGGCCTGAACACTGAAGCTTTCTTT.

This clonotype was picked up many times. V and J are TRBV6-2 or TRBV6-3 and TRBJ2-7; the D is unclear. Per the germline V gene, CDR1 is MNHEY and CDR2 is SVGEGT. This CDR3 contains 13 residues. Trimming cost V 6 bases and J 5 bases, with 14 bases left between them. The CDR3 DNA sequence: TGTGCCAGCAGACGGCAGGTAAGGGACGAGCAGTACTTC. Translation: CASRRQVRDEQYF.

This clonotype has a handful of counts. V usage is TRBV12-3 or TRBV12-4 and J usage is TRBJ2-7; no definite D call. The CDR3 spans 12 residues. The V end was cut by 0 bases, the J end by 5 bases, with 5 bases between. The DNA for the CDR3 is TGTGCCAGCAGTTTAGCTCGGGACGAGCAGTACTTC. Its translation: CASSLARDEQYF.

The chain recombines TRBV20-1 with TRBJ1-2; 7 nucleotides match TRBD1. The J segment lost 6 bases and the V segment lost 2 bases, leaving 9 bases of the junction unmatched. The length of the CDR3 is 14 residues. Germline-derived CDR1 and CDR2 are DFQATT and SNEGSKA (reference sequence). CDR3 protein: CSARRDRASDGYTF. DNA of the CDR3: TGCAGTGCTAGAAGAGACAGGGCCTCAGATGGCTACACCTTC.